What follows are 21 T cell receptor beta chains derived from one specimen sequenced in a study of control samples from healthy donors and cancer patients (dated by TCRdb to 2018 to 2021). The protocol used for the library was the immunoSEQ multiplex PCR assay. The immuneACCESS repertoire file appears here via TCRdb, limited to in-frame rearrangements. These files lack a portion of the clones; in checked studies, under half of the deficit traces to unresolved V genes, and the cause of the others is not known. The sample records some 140,000 clones, approximately 92% of which are singletons. About 11% of the sample rests with the top ten. The specimen was blood. These receptors came from a young man in good health.

V and J are TRBV18 and TRBJ2-5; D gene uncertain. This CDR3 comprises 14 residues. Trimming took off 0 bases at V and 4 bases at J, with 9 bases between the two ends. Germline V lookup: CDR1 KGHSH, CDR2 LQKENI. CDR3 nucleotides: TGTGCCAGCTCACCACCGAGTCTCGGAGAGACCCAGTACTTC. It is translated as CASSPPSLGETQYF.

This sequence joins TRBV5-1 and TRBJ2-2; 9 bases map to TRBD2. The germline V gene has CDR1 SGHRS and CDR2 YFSETQ. The ends lost 4 bases at V and 6 bases at J; junction bases unmatched: 7. The CDR3 length is 15 residues. In DNA, the CDR3 is TGCGCCAGCAGCGGGGGGATAGCGGGAGCCGGGGAGCTGTTTTTT. This sequence encodes CASSGGIAGAGELFF.

The chain carries TRBV4-3 and TRBJ2-7; TRBD1 or TRBD2 may be the D gene (5 bases each). The length of the CDR3 is 15 residues. The V end lost 0 bases, the J end lost 4 bases, and 13 bases lay between the germline ends. Germline V gives CDR1 LGHNA, CDR2 YSLEER. CDR3 sequence reads: CASSQDRGPLYEQYF. The CDR3 region has the DNA TGCGCCAGCAGCCAAGACCGGGGACCTCTATACGAGCAGTACTTC.

Here the CDR3 DNA reads TGCGCCAGCAGCCAAGATATCATCGGGACAGGGAGCACTGAAGCTTTCTTT. It yields the protein CASSQDIIGTGSTEAFF. This chain joins TRBV4-3 and TRBJ1-1; 9 bases are a match to TRBD1. Germline V lookup: CDR1 LGHNA, CDR2 YSLEER. The junction had 9 bases not matched to a gene; V was cut back by 0 bases and J by 4 bases. The CDR3 covers 17 residues.

The gene calls are TRBV28 and TRBJ1-5; D unclear. The CDR3 extends over 13 amino acids. V shed 7 bases and J shed 6 bases, with 13 bases lying between them. The germline V gene has CDR1 MDHEN and CDR2 SYDVKM. Here the CDR3 DNA reads TGTGCCAGCAAAAGTGATTCAGGTCAGCCCCAGCATTTT. Its protein product is CASKSDSGQPQHF.

This clone came up once. In nucleotides, the CDR3 is TGTGCCAGCAGCTTAGTCGTGCGGCAGGGTGGTGGCTACACCTTC. It yields the protein CASSLVVRQGGGYTF. The chain combines TRBV7-2 with TRBJ1-2; TRBD1 might be the D (5 bases). The CDR3 extends over 15 amino acids. V was shortened by 1 base and J by 7 bases, with 16 bases between the two germline ends. Germline V gene sequence: CDR1 SGHTA, CDR2 FQGNSA.

This clone occurred a few times. This chain links TRBV9 with TRBJ1-3; the D gene is possibly TRBD1 (6 bases). The V gene's germline CDR1 is SGDLS and CDR2 YYNGEE. Trimming cost V 4 bases and J 7 bases, with 18 bases left between them. The CDR3 is 15 amino acids. The CDR3 nucleotides read TGTGCCAGCAGCCCTCAACAAGGGGGGTGGAACACCATATATTTT. It is translated as CASSPQQGGWNTIYF.

The chain carries TRBV14 and TRBJ1-6; 9 bases match TRBD1. Trimming at V came to 3 bases and at J to 16 bases, leaving 1 base not matched to a gene. CDR1 is SGHDN, CDR2 FVKESK, per germline. This CDR3 is built from 11 residues. DNA for the CDR3: TGTGCCAGCAGCCAGGGACAGGGTCTCCACTTT. Translated, it gives CASSQGQGLHF.

This sequence joins TRBV27 and TRBJ2-7, with D perhaps TRBD1 (5 bases). From germline, CDR1 is MNHEY and CDR2 SMNVEV (reference sequence). V lost 5 bases and J lost 0, with 14 bases in between. The CDR3 has 15 amino acids. The DNA for the CDR3 is TGTGCCAGCAGTAGACACAGGTGGAGCTCCTACGAGCAGTACTTC. Residues: CASSRHRWSSYEQYF.

This clone was seen a single time. J is TRBJ2-5 and V is TRBV30; 7 bases align to TRBD2. This CDR3 has 14 residues. The germline CDR1 and CDR2 sequences are GTSNPN and SVGIG (reference sequence). Trimming removed 1 base from V and 2 bases from J; junction bases left unmatched: 4. The CDR3 region is CAWSGGLGQETQYF. In DNA form, the CDR3 reads TGTGCCTGGAGTGGAGGACTAGGGCAAGAGACCCAGTACTTC.

The genes are TRBV2 and TRBJ1-1, with 10 bases aligning to TRBD1. The CDR3 consists of 13 residues. The V gene's germline CDR1 is SNHLY and CDR2 FYNNEI. With V trimmed by 6 bases and J by 5 bases, 3 bases remained unmatched. The CDR3 sequence: CASRGQGRTEAFF. The CDR3 DNA reads as TGTGCCAGCAGGGGACAGGGGCGAACTGAAGCTTTCTTT.

V gene TRBV5-1 combines with J gene TRBJ2-1, with TRBD1 matching 9 bases. The trim removed 4 bases at V and 4 bases at J, leaving 6 bases unmatched. The CDR3 is 15 amino acids. CDR1 is SGHRS and CDR2 is YFSETQ in the germline V gene. The CDR3 coding sequence is TGCGCCAGCAGCCTGATAGGGACAGGGTACAATGAGCAGTTCTTC. It is translated as CASSLIGTGYNEQFF.

V and J are TRBV9 and TRBJ2-1; D perhaps matches TRBD2 (5 bases). This CDR3 comprises 14 residues. Trimming took 0 bases from V and 1 from J, leaving 5 bases between them. The germline V gene has CDR1 SGDLS and CDR2 YYNGEE. The CDR3 DNA reads as TGTGCCAGCAGCGTAGCGGGATCCTACAATGAGCAGTTCTTC. Protein product: CASSVAGSYNEQFF.

This chain joins TRBV5-1 and TRBJ1-1, with a tentative D call TRBD1 (5 bases). Per the germline V gene, CDR1 is SGHRS and CDR2 is YFSETQ. V lost 2 bases and J 0 bases, leaving 8 bases between the germline ends. This CDR3 is built from 14 residues. The CDR3 spells CASSFAGMNTEAFF. The CDR3 DNA is TGCGCCAGCAGCTTTGCAGGGATGAACACTGAAGCTTTCTTT.

V usage is TRBV7-2 and J usage is TRBJ1-2, with 8 bases fitting TRBD1. V lost 5 bases, J lost 4 bases, and 12 bases stayed unmatched. CDR3 size: 16 residues. The V gene's germline CDR1 is SGHTA and CDR2 FQGNSA. In nucleotides, the CDR3 is TGTGCCAGCAGCCAGGACGGGACAGGTCGCCGCTATGGCTACACCTTC. It is translated as CASSQDGTGRRYGYTF. The whole variable domain, remainder taken from reference TRBV7-2 and TRBJ1-2, is GAGVSQSPSNKVTEKGKDVELRCDPISGHTALYWYRQSLGQGLEFLIYFQGNSAPDKSGLPSDRFSAERTGGSVSTLTIQRTQQEDSAVYLCASSQDGTGRRYGYTFGSGTRLTVV.

The CDR3 here is CAWTGQGYSPLHF. The CDR3 region has the DNA TGTGCCTGGACGGGACAGGGTTATTCACCCCTCCACTTT. V usage is TRBV30 and J usage is TRBJ1-6; 9 bases match TRBD1. Per germline, CDR1 GTSNPN and CDR2 SVGIG (reference sequence). The CDR3 spans 13 residues. Losses at the gene ends were 4 bases for V and 8 bases for J; bases not matched to a gene: 3.

The rearrangement uses TRBV3-1 (or the pseudogene TRBV3-2) and TRBJ2-1, with 11 bases aligning to TRBD2. Germline CDR1 is LGHDT and CDR2 is YNNKEL (reference sequence). The V and J ends lost 1 base and 4 bases, in that order; junction bases with no gene match: 0. The CDR3 length is 15 residues. CDR3 coding DNA: TGTGCCAGCAGCCAAGGACTAGCGGGATACAATGAGCAGTTCTTC. This gives the protein CASSQGLAGYNEQFF.

The CDR3 loop is CASSEDRGSGNEQFF. CDR3 sequence (DNA): TGTGCCAGCAGCGAGGACAGGGGGTCTGGGAATGAGCAGTTCTTC. V usage is TRBV6-4 and J usage is TRBJ2-1, with TRBD1 identical over 10 bases. Germline assignment: CDR1 MRHNA and CDR2 SNTAGT. With 6 bases clipped from V and 7 bases from J, the junction kept 9 bases outside the gene matches. The CDR3 is 15 amino acids.

The gene calls are TRBV21-1 and TRBJ2-3; the table gives TRBD2 as D, unverified against the DNA. TRBV21-1 is a documented pseudogene. The CDR3 sequence is 19 residues long. The CDR3 DNA reads as TGTGCCAGCAGCAAAAGTGGGACTAGCGGGAGGTATCACGGAGATACGCAGTATTTT. Its protein product is CASSKSGTSGRYHGDTQYF.

DNA for the CDR3: TGTGCCAGCAGCTTCTTGGGGAGGGGGCTGAACACTGAAGCTTTCTTT. It encodes CASSFLGRGLNTEAFF. This chain links TRBV7-9 with TRBJ1-1; 7 nucleotides agree with TRBD1. The CDR3 is 16 amino acids. Germline V gene lookup returns CDR1 SEHNR and CDR2 FQNEAQ (reference sequence). Trimming took 3 bases from V and 0 from J; bases not matched to a gene: 7. Based on the CDR3 plus reference TRBV7-9 and TRBJ1-1, the full variable domain is DTGVSQNPRHKITKRGQNVTFRCDPISEHNRLYWYRQTLGQGPEFLTYFQNEAQLEKSRLLSDRFSAERPKGSFSTLEIQRTEQGDSAMYLCASSFLGRGLNTEAFFGQGTRLTVV.

J is TRBJ2-5 and V is TRBV19; 7 bases agree with TRBD1. This CDR3 spans 16 amino acids. Germline loops: CDR1 LNHDA, CDR2 SQIVND (reference sequence). V lost 2 bases to trimming and J lost 1 base; unmatched junction nucleotides: 7. The CDR3 nucleotides are TGTGCCAGTAGTATATCAGCACAGGGGCCCCAAGAGACCCAGTACTTC. It translates to CASSISAQGPQETQYF.